Sequencing of this T cell receptor (beta chain) was carried out in a study of T cells after yellow fever vaccination. Overall study findings and caveats: Reappearance after the booster was observed for most primary-vaccination clones (roughly 97% CD4, just over 85% CD8). Only a minor proportion of clonotypes was detected across both CD4 and CD8 compartments.

In germline, CDR1 is KGHSH, CDR2 LQKENI. V lost 6 bases and J lost 0; bases outside the gene matches: 3. This CDR3 spans 16 amino acids. A 5'RACE template-switching step, the method used to make TCR cDNA, added a universal primer site and UMIs. TCRdb passed the 5' RACE reads through MiXCR, listing each CDR3 protein once. The sample has more than 300,000 distinct CDR3 sequences; about 10% are singletons. This clonotype was detected only a few times. What it binds is unknown. This TCR came from a man between 18 and 29 years old who received the YFV17D yellow fever vaccine. The V gene is TRBV18, the J gene TRBJ2-3; 13 bases line up with TRBD2. Sequenced material: CD4+ T cells sorted from PBMCs, taken 45 days after the yellow fever booster vaccination. The CDR3 nucleotides are TGTGCCAGCTCTACACTAGCGGGGGGGAGCACAGATACGCAGTATTTT. Translated: CASSTLAGGSTDTQYF.